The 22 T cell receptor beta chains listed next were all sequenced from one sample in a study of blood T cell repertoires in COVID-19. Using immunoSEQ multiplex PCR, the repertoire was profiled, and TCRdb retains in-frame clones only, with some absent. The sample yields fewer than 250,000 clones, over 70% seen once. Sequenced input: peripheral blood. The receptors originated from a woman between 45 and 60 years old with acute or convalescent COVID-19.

The DNA of the CDR3 is TGTGCCAGCAGTGAAAGGATGAGGCGAGATACGCAGTATTTT. Its translation: CASSERMRRDTQYF. The V call is TRBV6-1, the J call TRBJ2-3; D remains unclear. CDR1 and CDR2 (germline): MNHNS, SASEGT. V was pared by 2 bases and J by 5 bases, with 11 bases between. CDR3 length: 14 amino acids.

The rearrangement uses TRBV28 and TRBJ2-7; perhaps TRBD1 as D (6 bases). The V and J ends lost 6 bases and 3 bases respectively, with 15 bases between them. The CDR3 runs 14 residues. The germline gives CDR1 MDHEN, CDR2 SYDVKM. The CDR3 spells CASSIGGSVYEQYF. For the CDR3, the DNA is TGTGCCAGCAGCATTGGGGGCAGTGTCTACGAGCAGTACTTC.

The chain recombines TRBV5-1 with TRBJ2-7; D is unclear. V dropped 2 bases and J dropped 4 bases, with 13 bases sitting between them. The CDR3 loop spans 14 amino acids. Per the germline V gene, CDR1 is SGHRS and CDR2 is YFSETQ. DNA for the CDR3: TGCGCCAGCAGCTTTGGGCCAGTAGGTTACGAGCAGTACTTC. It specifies CASSFGPVGYEQYF.

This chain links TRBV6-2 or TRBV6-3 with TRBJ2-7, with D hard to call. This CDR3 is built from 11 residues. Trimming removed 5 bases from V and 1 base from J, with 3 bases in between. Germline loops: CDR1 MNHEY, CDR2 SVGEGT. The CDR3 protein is CASSPSYEQYF. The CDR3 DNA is TGTGCCAGCAGTCCATCCTACGAGCAGTACTTC.

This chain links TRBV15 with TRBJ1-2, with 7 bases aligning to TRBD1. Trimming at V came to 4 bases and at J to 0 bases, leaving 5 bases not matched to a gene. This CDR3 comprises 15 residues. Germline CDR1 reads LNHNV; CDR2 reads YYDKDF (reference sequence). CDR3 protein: CATSIDRVPNYGYTF. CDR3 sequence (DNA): TGTGCCACCAGCATAGACAGGGTTCCTAACTATGGCTACACCTTC.

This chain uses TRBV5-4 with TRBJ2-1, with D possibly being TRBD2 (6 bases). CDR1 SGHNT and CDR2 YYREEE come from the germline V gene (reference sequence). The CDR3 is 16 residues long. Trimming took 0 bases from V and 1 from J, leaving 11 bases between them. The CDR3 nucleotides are TGTGCCAGCAGCTTGGGAGCGGGCACGTCCTACAATGAGCAGTTCTTC. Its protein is CASSLGAGTSYNEQFF.

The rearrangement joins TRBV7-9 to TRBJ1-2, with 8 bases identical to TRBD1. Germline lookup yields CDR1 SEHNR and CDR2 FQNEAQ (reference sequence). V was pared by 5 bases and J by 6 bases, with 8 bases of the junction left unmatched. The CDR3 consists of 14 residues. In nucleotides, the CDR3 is TGTGCCAGCAGCCACCAGGACAGGGCCGATGGCTACACCTTC. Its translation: CASSHQDRADGYTF.

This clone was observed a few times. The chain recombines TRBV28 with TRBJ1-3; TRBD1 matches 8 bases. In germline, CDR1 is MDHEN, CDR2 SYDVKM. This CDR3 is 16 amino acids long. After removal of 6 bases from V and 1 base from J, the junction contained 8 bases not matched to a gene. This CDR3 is CASSQDRVHSGNTIYF. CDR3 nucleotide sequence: TGTGCCAGCAGCCAGGACAGGGTACATTCTGGAAACACCATATATTTT.

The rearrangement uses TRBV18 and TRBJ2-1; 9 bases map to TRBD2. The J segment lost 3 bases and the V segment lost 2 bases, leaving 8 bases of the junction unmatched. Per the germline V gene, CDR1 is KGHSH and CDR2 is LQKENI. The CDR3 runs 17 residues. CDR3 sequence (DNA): TGTGCCAGCTCACCAGAAGCTAGCGGGACGATCTACAATGAGCAGTTCTTC. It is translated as CASSPEASGTIYNEQFF.

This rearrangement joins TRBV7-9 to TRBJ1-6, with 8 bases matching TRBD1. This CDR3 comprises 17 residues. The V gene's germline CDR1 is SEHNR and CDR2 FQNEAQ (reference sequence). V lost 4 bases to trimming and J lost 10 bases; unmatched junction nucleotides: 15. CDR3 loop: CASSSLKGWGQDSPLHF. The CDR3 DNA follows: TGTGCCAGCAGCTCCCTGAAGGGGTGGGGACAGGACTCACCCCTCCACTTT.

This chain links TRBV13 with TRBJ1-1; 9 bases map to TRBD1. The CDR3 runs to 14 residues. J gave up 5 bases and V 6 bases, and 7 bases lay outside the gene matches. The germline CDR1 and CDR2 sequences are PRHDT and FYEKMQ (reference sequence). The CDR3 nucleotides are TGTGCCAGCAGTACGGACAGGGGTCGAACTGAAGCTTTCTTT. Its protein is CASSTDRGRTEAFF.

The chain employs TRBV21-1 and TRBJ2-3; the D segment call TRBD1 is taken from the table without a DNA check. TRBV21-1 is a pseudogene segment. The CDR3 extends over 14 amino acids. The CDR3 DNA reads TGTGCCAGCAGCAGGGTATGGGCCACAGATACGCAGTATTTT. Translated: CASSRVWATDTQYF.

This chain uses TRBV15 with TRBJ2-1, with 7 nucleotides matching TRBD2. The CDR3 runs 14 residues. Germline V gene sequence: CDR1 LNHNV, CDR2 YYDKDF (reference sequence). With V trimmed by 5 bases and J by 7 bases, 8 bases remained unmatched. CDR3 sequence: CATSRGVAMNEQFF. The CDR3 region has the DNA TGTGCCACCAGCCGGGGGGTAGCGATGAATGAGCAGTTCTTC.

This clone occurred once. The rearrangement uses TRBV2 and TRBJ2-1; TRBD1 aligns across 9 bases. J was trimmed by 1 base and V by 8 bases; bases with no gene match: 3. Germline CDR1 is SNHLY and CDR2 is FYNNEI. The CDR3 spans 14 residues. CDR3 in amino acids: CASSGQGSYNEQFF. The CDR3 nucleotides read TGTGCCAGCTCGGGACAGGGATCCTACAATGAGCAGTTCTTC.

The DNA for the CDR3 is TGTGCCAGCAGTCTCCTCGGGAGGGGACCTGGACGGGATTACAATGAGCAGTTCTTC. Its translation is CASSLLGRGPGRDYNEQFF. The chain links TRBV28 to TRBJ2-1; 8 bases are a match to TRBD2. V shed 5 bases and J 4 bases; nucleotides not matched to a gene: 19. Germline loops: CDR1 MDHEN, CDR2 SYDVKM. The CDR3 loop spans 19 amino acids.

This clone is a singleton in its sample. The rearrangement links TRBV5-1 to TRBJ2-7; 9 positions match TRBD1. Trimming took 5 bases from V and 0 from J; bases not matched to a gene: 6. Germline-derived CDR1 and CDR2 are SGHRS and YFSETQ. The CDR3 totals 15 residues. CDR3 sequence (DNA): TGCGCCAGCAGTCAGACAGGGGGTCCCTCCTACGAGCAGTACTTC. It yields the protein CASSQTGGPSYEQYF.

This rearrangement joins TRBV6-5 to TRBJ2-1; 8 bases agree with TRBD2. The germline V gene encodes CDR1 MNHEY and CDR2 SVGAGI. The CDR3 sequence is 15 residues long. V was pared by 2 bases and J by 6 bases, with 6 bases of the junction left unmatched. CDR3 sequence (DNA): TGTGCCAGCAGTTACCGGGGGGGCGTTATCAATGAGCAGTTCTTC. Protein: CASSYRGGVINEQFF.

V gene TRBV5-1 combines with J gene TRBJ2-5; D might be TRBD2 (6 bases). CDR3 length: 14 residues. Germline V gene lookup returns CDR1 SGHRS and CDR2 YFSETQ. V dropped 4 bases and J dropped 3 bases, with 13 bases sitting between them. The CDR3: CASSIQTGEETQYF. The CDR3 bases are TGCGCCAGCAGCATCCAGACGGGAGAAGAGACCCAGTACTTC.

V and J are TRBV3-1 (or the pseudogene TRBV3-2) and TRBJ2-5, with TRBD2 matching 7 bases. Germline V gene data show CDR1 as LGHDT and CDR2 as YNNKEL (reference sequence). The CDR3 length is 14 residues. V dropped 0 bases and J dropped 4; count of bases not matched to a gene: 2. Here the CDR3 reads CASSQEGGGETQYF. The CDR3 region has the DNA TGTGCCAGCAGCCAAGAAGGCGGGGGAGAGACCCAGTACTTC.

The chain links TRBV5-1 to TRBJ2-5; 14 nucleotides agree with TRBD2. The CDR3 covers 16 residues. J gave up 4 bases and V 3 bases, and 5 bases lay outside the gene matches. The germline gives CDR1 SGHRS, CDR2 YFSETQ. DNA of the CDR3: TGCGCCAGCAGCTCCGGGACTAGCGGGAGTCCAGAGACCCAGTACTTC. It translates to CASSSGTSGSPETQYF.

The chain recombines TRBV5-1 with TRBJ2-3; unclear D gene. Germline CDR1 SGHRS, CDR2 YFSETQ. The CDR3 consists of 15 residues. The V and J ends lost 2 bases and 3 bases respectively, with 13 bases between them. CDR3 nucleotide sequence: TGCGCCAGCAGCTTCCCCATAGGAGCTACAGATACGCAGTATTTT. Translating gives CASSFPIGATDTQYF. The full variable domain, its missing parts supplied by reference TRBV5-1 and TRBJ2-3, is KAGVTQTPRYLIKTRGQQVTLSCSPISGHRSVSWYQQTPGQGLQFLFEYFSETQRNKGNFPGRFSGRQFSNSRSEMNVSTLELGDSALYLCASSFPIGATDTQYFGPGTRLTVL.

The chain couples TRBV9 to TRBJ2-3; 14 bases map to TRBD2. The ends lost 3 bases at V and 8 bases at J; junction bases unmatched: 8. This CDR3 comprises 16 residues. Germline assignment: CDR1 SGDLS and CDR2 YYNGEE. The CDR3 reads CASSEGLAGEWSTQYF. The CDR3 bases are TGTGCCAGCAGCGAGGGACTAGCGGGAGAATGGTCTACGCAGTATTTT.